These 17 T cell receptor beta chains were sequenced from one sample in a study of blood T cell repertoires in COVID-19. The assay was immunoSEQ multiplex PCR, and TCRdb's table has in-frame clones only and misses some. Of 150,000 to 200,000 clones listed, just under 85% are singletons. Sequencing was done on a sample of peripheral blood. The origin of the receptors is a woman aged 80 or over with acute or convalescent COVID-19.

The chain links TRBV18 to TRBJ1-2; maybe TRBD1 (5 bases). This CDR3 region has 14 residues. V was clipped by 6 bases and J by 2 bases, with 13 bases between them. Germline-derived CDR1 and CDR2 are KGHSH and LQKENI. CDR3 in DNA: TGTGCCAGCTCCACCTGGGCAGGGAACTATGGCTACACCTTC. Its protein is CASSTWAGNYGYTF.

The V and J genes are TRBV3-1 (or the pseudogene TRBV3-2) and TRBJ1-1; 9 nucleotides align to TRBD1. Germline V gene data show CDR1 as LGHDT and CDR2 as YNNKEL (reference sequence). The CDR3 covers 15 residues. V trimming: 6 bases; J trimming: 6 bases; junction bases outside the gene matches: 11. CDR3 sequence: CASSPSDRGWAEAFF. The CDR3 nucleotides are TGTGCCAGCAGTCCTTCGGACAGGGGATGGGCTGAAGCTTTCTTT.

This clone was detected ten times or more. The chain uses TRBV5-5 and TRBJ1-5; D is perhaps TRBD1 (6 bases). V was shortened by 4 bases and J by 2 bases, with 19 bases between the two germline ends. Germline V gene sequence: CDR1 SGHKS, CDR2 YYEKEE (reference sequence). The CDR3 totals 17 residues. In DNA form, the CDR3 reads TGTGCCAGCAGCCTCGCCGGGACATCTCTGGGCAATCAGCCCCAGCATTTT. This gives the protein CASSLAGTSLGNQPQHF.

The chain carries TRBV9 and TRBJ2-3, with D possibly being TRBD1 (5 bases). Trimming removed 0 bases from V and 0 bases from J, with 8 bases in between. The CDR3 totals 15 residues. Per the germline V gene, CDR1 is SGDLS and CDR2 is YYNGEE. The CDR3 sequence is CASSVGQISTDTQYF. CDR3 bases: TGTGCCAGCAGCGTAGGACAGATAAGCACAGATACGCAGTATTTT.

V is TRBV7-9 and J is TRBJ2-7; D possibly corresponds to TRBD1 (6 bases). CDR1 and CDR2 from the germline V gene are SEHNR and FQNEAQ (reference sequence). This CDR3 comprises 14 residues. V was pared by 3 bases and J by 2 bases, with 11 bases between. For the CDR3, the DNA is TGTGCCAGCAGCTTTACAGGGCCTACCTACGAGCAGTACTTC. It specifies CASSFTGPTYEQYF.

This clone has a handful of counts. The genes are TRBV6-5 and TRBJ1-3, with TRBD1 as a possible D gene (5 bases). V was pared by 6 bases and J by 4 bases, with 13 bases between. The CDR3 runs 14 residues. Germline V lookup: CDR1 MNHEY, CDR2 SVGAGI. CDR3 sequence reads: CASRSGGGGNTIYF. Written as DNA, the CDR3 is TGTGCCAGCAGGAGTGGGGGAGGGGGAAACACCATATATTTT.

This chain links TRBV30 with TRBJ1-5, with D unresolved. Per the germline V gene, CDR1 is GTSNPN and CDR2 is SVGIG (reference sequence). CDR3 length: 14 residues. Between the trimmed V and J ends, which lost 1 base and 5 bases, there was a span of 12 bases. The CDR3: CAWSGDSRDQPQHF. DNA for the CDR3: TGTGCCTGGAGTGGAGATTCTCGGGATCAGCCCCAGCATTTT.

The CDR3 sequence: CASIGQGWNYGYTF. The DNA of the CDR3 is TGTGCCAGCATCGGACAGGGTTGGAACTATGGCTACACCTTC. The chain recombines TRBV6-5 with TRBJ1-2, with 8 bases fitting TRBD1. Germline lookup yields CDR1 MNHEY and CDR2 SVGAGI. The CDR3 covers 14 residues. J gave up 2 bases and V 7 bases, and 6 bases lay outside the gene matches.

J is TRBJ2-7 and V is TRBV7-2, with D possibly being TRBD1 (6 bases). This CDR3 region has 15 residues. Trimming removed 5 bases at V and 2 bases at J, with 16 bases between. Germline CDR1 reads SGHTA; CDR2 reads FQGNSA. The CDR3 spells CASSLPGSGAYEQYF. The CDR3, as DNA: TGTGCCAGCAGCCTACCGGGATCAGGGGCCTACGAGCAGTACTTC.

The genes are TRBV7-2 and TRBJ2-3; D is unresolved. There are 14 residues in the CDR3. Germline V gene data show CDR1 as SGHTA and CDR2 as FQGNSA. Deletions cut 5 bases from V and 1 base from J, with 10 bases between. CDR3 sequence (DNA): TGTGCCAGCAGCCAAGGAGTCCGCACAGATACGCAGTATTTT. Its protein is CASSQGVRTDTQYF.

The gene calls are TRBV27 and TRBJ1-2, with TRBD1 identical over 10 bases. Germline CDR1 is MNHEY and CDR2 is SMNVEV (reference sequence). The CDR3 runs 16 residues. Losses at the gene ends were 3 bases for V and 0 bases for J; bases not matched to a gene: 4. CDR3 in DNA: TGTGCCAGCAGTTTGACAGGGGGCGCTTCTAACTATGGCTACACCTTC. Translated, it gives CASSLTGGASNYGYTF.

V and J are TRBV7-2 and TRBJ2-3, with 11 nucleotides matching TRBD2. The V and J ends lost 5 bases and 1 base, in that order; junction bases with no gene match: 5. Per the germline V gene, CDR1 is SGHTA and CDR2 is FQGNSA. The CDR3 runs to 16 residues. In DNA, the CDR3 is TGTGCCAGCAGCATACTGGGACTAGCGGGCACAGATACGCAGTATTTT. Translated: CASSILGLAGTDTQYF.

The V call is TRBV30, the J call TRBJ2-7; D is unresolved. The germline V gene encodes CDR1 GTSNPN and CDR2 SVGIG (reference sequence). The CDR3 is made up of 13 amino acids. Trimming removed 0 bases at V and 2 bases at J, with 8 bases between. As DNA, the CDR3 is TGTGCCTGGAGTGTATCGGAGACCTACGAGCAGTACTTC. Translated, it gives CAWSVSETYEQYF.

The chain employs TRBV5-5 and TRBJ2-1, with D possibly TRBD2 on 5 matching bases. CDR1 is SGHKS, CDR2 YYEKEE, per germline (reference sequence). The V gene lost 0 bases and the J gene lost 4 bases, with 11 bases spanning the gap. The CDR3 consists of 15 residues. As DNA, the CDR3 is TGTGCCAGCAGCTTGGGTAGCGACTATTACAATGAGCAGTTCTTC. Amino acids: CASSLGSDYYNEQFF.

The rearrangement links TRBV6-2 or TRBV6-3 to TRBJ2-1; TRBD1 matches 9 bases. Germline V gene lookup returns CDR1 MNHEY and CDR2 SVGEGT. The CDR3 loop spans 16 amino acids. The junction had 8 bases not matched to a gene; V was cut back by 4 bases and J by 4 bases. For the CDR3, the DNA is TGTGCCAGCAGTTTACCAACAGGGGGCGTATACAATGAGCAGTTCTTC. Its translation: CASSLPTGGVYNEQFF.

CDR3 loop: CASSLSPPGVRANEQFF. In DNA, the CDR3 is TGCGCCAGCAGCTTGTCCCCTCCGGGGGTCAGGGCCAATGAGCAGTTCTTC. V gene TRBV5-1 combines with J gene TRBJ2-1; tentatively, D is TRBD2 (6 bases). The V end was cut by 1 base, the J end by 6 bases, with 20 bases between. The CDR3 covers 17 residues. Germline CDR1 is SGHRS and CDR2 is YFSETQ.

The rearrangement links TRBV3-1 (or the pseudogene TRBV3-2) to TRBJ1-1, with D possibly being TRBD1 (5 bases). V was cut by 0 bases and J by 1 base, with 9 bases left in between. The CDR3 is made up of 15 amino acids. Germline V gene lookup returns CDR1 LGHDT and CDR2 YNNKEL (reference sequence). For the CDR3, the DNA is TGTGCCAGCAGCCAAGATAACAGGCGGAACACTGAAGCTTTCTTT. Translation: CASSQDNRRNTEAFF.